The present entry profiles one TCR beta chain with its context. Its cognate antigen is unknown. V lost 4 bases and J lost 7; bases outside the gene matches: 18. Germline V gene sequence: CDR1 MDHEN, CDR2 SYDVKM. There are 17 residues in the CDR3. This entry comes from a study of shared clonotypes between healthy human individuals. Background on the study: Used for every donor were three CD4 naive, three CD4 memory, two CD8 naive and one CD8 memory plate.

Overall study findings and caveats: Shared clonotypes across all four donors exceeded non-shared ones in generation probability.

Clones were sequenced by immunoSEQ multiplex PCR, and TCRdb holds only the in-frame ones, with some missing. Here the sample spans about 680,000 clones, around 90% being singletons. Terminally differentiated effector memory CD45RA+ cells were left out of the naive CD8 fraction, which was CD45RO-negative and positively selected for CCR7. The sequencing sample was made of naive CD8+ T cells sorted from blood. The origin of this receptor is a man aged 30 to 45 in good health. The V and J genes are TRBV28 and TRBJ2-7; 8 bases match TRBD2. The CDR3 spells CASSSLLPAGRAWEQYF. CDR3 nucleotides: TGTGCCAGCAGTTCCCTCCTTCCGGCCGGGAGGGCCTGGGAGCAGTACTTC. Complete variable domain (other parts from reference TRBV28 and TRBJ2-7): DVKVTQSSRYLVKRTGEKVFLECVQDMDHENMFWYRQDPGLGLRLIYFSYDVKMKEKGDIPEGYSVSREKKERFSLILESASTNQTSMYLCASSSLLPAGRAWEQYFGPGTRLTVT.